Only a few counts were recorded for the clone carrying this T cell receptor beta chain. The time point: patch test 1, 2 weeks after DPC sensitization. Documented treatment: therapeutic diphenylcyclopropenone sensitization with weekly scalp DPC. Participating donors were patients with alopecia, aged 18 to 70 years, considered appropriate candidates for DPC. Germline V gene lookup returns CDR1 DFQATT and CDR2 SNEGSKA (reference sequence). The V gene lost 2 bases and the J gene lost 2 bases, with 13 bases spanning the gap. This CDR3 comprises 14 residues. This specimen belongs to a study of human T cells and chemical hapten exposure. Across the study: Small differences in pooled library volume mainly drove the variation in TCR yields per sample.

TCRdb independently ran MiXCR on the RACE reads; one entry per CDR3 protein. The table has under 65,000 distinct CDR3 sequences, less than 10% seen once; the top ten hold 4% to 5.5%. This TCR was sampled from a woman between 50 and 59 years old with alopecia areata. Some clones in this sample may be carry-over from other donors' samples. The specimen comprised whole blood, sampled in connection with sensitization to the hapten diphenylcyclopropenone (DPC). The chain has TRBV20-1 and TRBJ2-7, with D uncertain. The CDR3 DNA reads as TGCAGTGCTAGATACGAGGCGGCGGCCTACGAGCAGTACTTC. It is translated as CSARYEAAAYEQYF.